This section outlines one T cell receptor beta chain sequence together with its context. Its antigen remains unknown. H&E slides confirmed each diagnosis, reviewed by two pathologists independently. Nucleic acids came from premalignant or tumor cells enriched by macro-dissection. This entry comes from a study of immune evolution from preneoplasia to lung adenocarcinoma. Germline V gives CDR1 SGHTA, CDR2 FQGNSA. The CDR3 has 13 residues. With 7 bases clipped from V and 6 bases from J, the junction kept 9 bases outside the gene matches. Notes on the study in general: Highest clonality occurred in KRAS-mutant, not EGFR-mutant or double wild-type, nodules. Normal lung had highest clonality; later lesions appeared denser, more diverse.

The method was immunoSEQ multiplex PCR; TCRdb's version includes in-frame clones alone and lacks a portion of them. The data hold tens of thousands of clones, with around 75% observed a single time. The TCR was taken from a person in their 60s with lung adenocarcinoma. The chain joins TRBV7-2 to TRBJ2-7; 7 bases match TRBD1. Sequencing used FFPE invasive lung adenocarcinoma tissue. This CDR3 reads CASKRYTGVEQYF. In DNA, the CDR3 is TGTGCCAGCAAACGATACACAGGGGTCGAGCAGTACTTC. The full variable domain, in which reference TRBV7-2 and TRBJ2-7 provide the parts outside the CDR3, is GAGVSQSPSNKVTEKGKDVELRCDPISGHTALYWYRQSLGQGLEFLIYFQGNSAPDKSGLPSDRFSAERTGGSVSTLTIQRTQQEDSAVYLCASKRYTGVEQYFGPGTRLTVT.